Sequencing of this T cell receptor beta chain was carried out in a study of PD-1 blockade in classical Hodgkin lymphoma. Whole-study findings and limits: The study reported lower baseline TCR diversity in newly diagnosed patients than in healthy donors. Repertoire differences have undefined causes, possibly disease activity or prior therapy.

As for this clone: Its matching antigen is unknown.

The data were produced by immunoSEQ multiplex PCR, yet TCRdb's version contains in-frame clones alone and is incomplete. The table shows 20,000 to 25,000 clones, with 89% occurring only once. Time point given: newly diagnosed, previously untreated cHL patient sample. Investigators isolated CD4+ T cells from thawed PBMCs through magnetic negative selection. Untreated, newly diagnosed classical Hodgkin lymphoma PBMCs served for comparison. Per germline, CDR1 SGHNT and CDR2 YYREEE (reference sequence). This CDR3 has 15 residues. V lost 2 bases, J lost 8 bases, and 7 bases stayed unmatched. The clonotype was recovered from a human donor with classical Hodgkin lymphoma. The rearrangement links TRBV5-4 to TRBJ2-4, with TRBD2 identical over 10 bases. The sample was CD4+ T cells from blood. This chain's CDR3 is CASSLASGGSDIQYF. CDR3 DNA sequence: TGTGCCAGCAGCTTAGCTAGCGGGGGTTCGGACATTCAGTACTTC.